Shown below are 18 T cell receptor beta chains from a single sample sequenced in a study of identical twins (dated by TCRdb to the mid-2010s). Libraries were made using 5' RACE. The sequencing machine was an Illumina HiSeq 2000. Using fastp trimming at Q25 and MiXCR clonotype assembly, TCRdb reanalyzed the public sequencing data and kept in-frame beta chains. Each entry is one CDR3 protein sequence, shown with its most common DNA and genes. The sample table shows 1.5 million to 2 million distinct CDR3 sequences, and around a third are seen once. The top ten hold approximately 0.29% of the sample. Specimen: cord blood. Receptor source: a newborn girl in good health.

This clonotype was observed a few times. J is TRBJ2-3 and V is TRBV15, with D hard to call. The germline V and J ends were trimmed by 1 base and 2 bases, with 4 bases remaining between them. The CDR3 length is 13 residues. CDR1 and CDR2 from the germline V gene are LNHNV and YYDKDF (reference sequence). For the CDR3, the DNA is TGTGCCACCAGCAGAGGGAACACAGATACGCAGTATTTT. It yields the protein CATSRGNTDTQYF.

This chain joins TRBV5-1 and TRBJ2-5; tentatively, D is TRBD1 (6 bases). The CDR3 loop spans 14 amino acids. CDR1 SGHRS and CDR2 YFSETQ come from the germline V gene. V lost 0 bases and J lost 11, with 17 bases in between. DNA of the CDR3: TGCGCCAGCAGCTTGGCAGGGGATTTCCCTGAGCAGTACTTC. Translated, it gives CASSLAGDFPEQYF.

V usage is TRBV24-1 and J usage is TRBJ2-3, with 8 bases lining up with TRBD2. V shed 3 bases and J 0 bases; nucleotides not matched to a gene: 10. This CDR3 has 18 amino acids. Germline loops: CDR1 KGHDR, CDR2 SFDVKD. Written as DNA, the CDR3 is TGTGCCACCAGTGATCCTCTCCCTAGCGGGCTAAGCACAGATACGCAGTATTTT. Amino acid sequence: CATSDPLPSGLSTDTQYF.

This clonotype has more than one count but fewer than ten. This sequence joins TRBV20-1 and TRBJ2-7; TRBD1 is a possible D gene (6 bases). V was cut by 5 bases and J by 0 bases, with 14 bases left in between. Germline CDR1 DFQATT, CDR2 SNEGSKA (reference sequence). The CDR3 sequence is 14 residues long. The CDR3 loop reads CSALDRRSSYEQYF. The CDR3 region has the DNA TGCAGTGCTCTGGACAGACGCAGCTCCTACGAGCAGTACTTC.

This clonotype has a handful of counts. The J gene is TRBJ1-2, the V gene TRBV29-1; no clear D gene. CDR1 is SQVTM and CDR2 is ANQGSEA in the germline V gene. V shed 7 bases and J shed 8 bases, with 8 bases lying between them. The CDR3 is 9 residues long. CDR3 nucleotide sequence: TGCAGCGCCGGTTCCGGCTACACCTTC. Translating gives CSAGSGYTF. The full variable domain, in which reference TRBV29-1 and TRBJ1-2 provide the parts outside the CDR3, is SAVISQKPSRDICQRGTSLTIQCQVDSQVTMMFWYRQQPGQSLTLIATANQGSEATYESGFVIDKFPISRPNLTFSTLTVSNMSPEDSSIYLCSAGSGYTFGSGTRLTVV.

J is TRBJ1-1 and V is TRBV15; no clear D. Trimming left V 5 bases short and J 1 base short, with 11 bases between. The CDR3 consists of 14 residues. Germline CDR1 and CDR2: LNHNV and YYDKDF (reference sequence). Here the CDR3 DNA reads TGTGCCACCAGCTTCGGTAAGGGGAACACTGAAGCTTTCTTT. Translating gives CATSFGKGNTEAFF.

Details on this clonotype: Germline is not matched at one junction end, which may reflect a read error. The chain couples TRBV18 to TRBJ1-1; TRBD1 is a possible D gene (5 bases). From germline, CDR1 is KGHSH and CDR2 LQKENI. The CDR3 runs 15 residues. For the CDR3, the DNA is TGTGCCAGCTCACAACTCTTGACAGCGAACACTAAAGCTTTCTTT. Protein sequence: CASSQLLTANTKAFF.

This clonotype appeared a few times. The CDR3 DNA follows: TGCAGCGTTGCCGAGAATGAAAAACTGTTTTTT. Amino acids: CSVAENEKLFF. This sequence joins TRBV29-1 and TRBJ1-4; D gene unclear. Trimming removed 4 bases from V and 5 bases from J, with 5 bases in between. The CDR3 consists of 11 residues. The germline V gene encodes CDR1 SQVTM and CDR2 ANQGSEA.

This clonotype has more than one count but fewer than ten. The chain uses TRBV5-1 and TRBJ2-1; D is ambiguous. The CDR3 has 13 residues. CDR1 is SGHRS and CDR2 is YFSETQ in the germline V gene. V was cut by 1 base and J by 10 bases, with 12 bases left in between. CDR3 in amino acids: CASSLTLRGEQFF. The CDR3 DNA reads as TGCGCCAGCAGCTTGACCCTTCGCGGCGAGCAGTTCTTC.

This CDR3 reads CASSLVAFGEKLFF. The CDR3 bases are TGCGCCAGCAGCTTGGTCGCGTTCGGTGAAAAACTGTTTTTT. The chain carries TRBV5-1 and TRBJ1-4; D is uncertain. This CDR3 is built from 14 residues. Between the trimmed V and J ends, which lost 0 bases and 7 bases, there was a span of 10 bases. Germline CDR1 is SGHRS and CDR2 is YFSETQ. The full variable domain, in which reference TRBV5-1 and TRBJ1-4 provide the parts outside the CDR3, is KAGVTQTPRYLIKTRGQQVTLSCSPISGHRSVSWYQQTPGQGLQFLFEYFSETQRNKGNFPGRFSGRQFSNSRSEMNVSTLELGDSALYLCASSLVAFGEKLFFGSGTQLSVL.

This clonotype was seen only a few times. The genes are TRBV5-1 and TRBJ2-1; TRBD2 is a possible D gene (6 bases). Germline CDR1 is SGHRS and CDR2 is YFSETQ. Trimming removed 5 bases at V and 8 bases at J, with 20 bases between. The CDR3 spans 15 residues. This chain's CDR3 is CASSHRRAYTHEQFF. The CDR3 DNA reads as TGCGCCAGCAGTCACCGGAGGGCCTACACTCATGAGCAGTTCTTC.

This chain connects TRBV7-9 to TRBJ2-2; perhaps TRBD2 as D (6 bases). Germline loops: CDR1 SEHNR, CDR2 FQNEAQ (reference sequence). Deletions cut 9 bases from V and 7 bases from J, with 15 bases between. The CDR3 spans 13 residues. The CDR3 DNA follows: TGTGCCAGGGCTGAACTAGCTAACGGGGAGCTGTTTTTT. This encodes CARAELANGELFF.

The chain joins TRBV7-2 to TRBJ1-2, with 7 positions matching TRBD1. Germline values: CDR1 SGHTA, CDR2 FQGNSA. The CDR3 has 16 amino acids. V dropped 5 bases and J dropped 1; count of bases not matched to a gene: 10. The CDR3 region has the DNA TGTGCCAGCAGCCCCCGACAGGGATCCCTTAACTATGGCTACACCTTC. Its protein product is CASSPRQGSLNYGYTF. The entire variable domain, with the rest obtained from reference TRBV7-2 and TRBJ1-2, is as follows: GAGVSQSPSNKVTEKGKDVELRCDPISGHTALYWYRQSLGQGLEFLIYFQGNSAPDKSGLPSDRFSAERTGGSVSTLTIQRTQQEDSAVYLCASSPRQGSLNYGYTFGSGTRLTVV.

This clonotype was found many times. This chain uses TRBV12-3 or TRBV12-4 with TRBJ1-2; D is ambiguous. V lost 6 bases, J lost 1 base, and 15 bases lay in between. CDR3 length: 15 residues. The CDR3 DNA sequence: TGTGCCAGCAGCTCCACAGCGCCCTTTAACTATGGCTACACCTTC. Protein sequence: CASSSTAPFNYGYTF.

DNA for the CDR3: TGTGCCAGCTCACCTTTACAGGGGTACACTGAAGCTTTCTTT. Amino acid sequence: CASSPLQGYTEAFF. The V gene is TRBV18, the J gene TRBJ1-1; TRBD1 matches 7 bases. Germline V gives CDR1 KGHSH, CDR2 LQKENI. Trimming at V came to 3 bases and at J to 3 bases, leaving 4 bases not matched to a gene. This CDR3 has 14 amino acids.

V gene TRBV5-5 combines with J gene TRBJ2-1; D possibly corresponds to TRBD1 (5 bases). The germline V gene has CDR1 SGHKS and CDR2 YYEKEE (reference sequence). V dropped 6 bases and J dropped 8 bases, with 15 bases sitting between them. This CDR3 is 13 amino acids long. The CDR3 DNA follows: TGTGCCAGCACCCAAGGGGCGGTCGATGAGCAGTTCTTC. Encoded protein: CASTQGAVDEQFF.

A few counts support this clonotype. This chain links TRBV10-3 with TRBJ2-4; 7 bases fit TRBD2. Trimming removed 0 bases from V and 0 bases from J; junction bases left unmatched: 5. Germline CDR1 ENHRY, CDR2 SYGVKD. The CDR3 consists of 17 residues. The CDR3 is CAISESPAGLAKNIQYF. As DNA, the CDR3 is TGTGCCATCAGTGAGTCCCCAGCGGGACTAGCCAAAAACATTCAGTACTTC.

The CDR3 is CSATVRSSYEQYF. CDR3 coding DNA: TGCAGTGCTACCGTCAGGAGCTCCTACGAGCAGTACTTC. The V and J genes are TRBV20-1 and TRBJ2-7; D gene ambiguous. V was trimmed by 4 bases and J by 0 bases, leaving 10 bases between them. Germline values: CDR1 DFQATT, CDR2 SNEGSKA (reference sequence). The CDR3 consists of 13 residues.